Presented here are 23 T cell receptor beta chains from one specimen sequenced in a study of T-cell reconstitution after alpha-beta-depleted transplantation in children (dated by TCRdb to between 2015 and 2016). The treatment or condition label of this sample denotes: allogeneic hematopoietic cell transplantation with graft depleted of TCRalphabeta T cells and CD19 B cells. Library construction relied on PCR. These reads were obtained on an Illumina HiSeq 2500. To normalize quantification of the TCRbeta repertoire, the TCR libraries were built with molecular barcoding that relied on unique molecular identifiers. TCRdb reprocessed the public reads (quality trimming at Q25 with fastp, clone calling with MiXCR) and kept in-frame beta chains. Rows matching on CDR3 protein sequence are summarized as one entry with the most common DNA and genes. Here the sample has hundreds of thousands of distinct CDR3 sequences; under 12% occur a single time. The top ten hold 2% of the sample.

The source was PBMCs, collected before TCRalphabeta/CD19-depleted stem cell transplant. The receptor set was obtained from a child aged 2 to 10 with inherited bone marrow failure, due to receive a stem cell transplant.

In its sample, this clonotype was seen a few times. This chain joins TRBV20-1 and TRBJ2-3; possible D gene TRBD2, 5 bases. In germline, CDR1 is DFQATT, CDR2 SNEGSKA (reference sequence). The ends were cut back, 5 bases at V and 4 bases at J, with 28 bases in the middle. The CDR3 has 18 residues. CDR3 loop: CSADNKRHRGLRPDTQYF. Written as DNA, the CDR3 is TGCAGTGCTGATAACAAGAGACATCGCGGGTTACGCCCAGATACGCAGTATTTT.

This clonotype showed up many times. The chain employs TRBV6-1 and TRBJ2-7; the D is unclear. The CDR3 is 12 amino acids. V lost 2 bases, J lost 5 bases, and 7 bases lay in between. CDR1 and CDR2 from the germline V gene are MNHNS and SASEGT. The CDR3 protein is CASSELWDEQYF. CDR3 coding DNA: TGTGCCAGCAGTGAATTGTGGGACGAGCAGTACTTC.

Remarks on this clonotype: An end of the junction does not agree with germline; a read error may underlie this. The chain uses TRBV6-4 and TRBJ1-2; maybe TRBD1 (5 bases). Germline CDR1 is MRHNA and CDR2 is SNTAGT. This CDR3 is 18 amino acids long. CDR3 nucleotide sequence: TGTACCAGCAGTTTGTGGCGAGTGTTGGGACCTGTTGACTATGGCTACACCTTC. Its protein is CTSSLWRVLGPVDYGYTF.

In regard to this clonotype: This sequence may be a read error, since a much larger clone differs from it by one base. The chain links TRBV12-3 or TRBV12-4 to TRBJ2-7; D possibly corresponds to TRBD1 (5 bases). With 5 bases removed from V and 3 bases from J, the gap between germline ends came to 14 bases. The CDR3 loop spans 14 amino acids. CDR3 sequence reads: CASSQQGGRYEQYF. CDR3 sequence (DNA): TGTGCCAGCAGTCAGCAGGGTGGACGCTACGAGCAGTACTTC.

In regard to this clonotype: A read error may be the cause here, since a much bigger clone is one base away. The rearrangement links TRBV5-1 to TRBJ2-1; no clear D gene. The germline CDR1 and CDR2 sequences are SGHRS and YFSETQ. The CDR3 is 15 residues long. Trimming took 5 bases from V and 3 from J, leaving 15 bases between them. The CDR3 bases are TGCGCCAGCAGGCCAGACTGGAGCCTCTACAATGAGCAGTTCTTC. Translated, it gives CASRPDWSLYNEQFF.

This clonotype was counted many times. The rearrangement uses TRBV7-8 and TRBJ2-7; maybe TRBD1 (5 bases). V lost 7 bases and J 9 bases, leaving 13 bases between the germline ends. The CDR3 is made up of 11 amino acids. CDR1 is SGHVS, CDR2 FQNEAQ, per germline. CDR3 DNA: TGTGCCAGCACCGTCAGGGTGGGGCAGTACTTC. Its protein is CASTVRVGQYF.

This clonotype was observed many times. The chain combines TRBV4-2 with TRBJ2-1, with D uncertain. Trimming pared 0 bases from V and 7 bases from J, leaving 13 bases between. This CDR3 has 15 residues. CDR1 and CDR2 from the germline V gene are LGHNA and YNFKEQ. CDR3 sequence reads: CASSQDNYLGNEQFF. As DNA, the CDR3 is TGTGCCAGCAGCCAAGATAACTACCTCGGGAATGAGCAGTTCTTC.

The table lists this clonotype with many counts. The chain is built from TRBV29-1 and TRBJ2-5, with D perhaps assigned TRBD1 or TRBD2 (5 bases each). The CDR3 spans 11 residues. The V end lost 3 bases, the J end lost 5 bases, and 7 bases lay between the germline ends. Germline CDR1 is SQVTM and CDR2 is ANQGSEA. The chain's CDR3 is CSVEGPETQYF. DNA of the CDR3: TGCAGCGTTGAGGGACCCGAGACCCAGTACTTC.

This clonotype was detected many times. The rearrangement links TRBV7-6 to TRBJ1-5; D may be TRBD1 (5 bases). The germline V gene has CDR1 SGHVS and CDR2 FNYEAQ. V was trimmed by 1 base and J by 3 bases, leaving 13 bases between them. This CDR3 spans 16 amino acids. The CDR3 loop reads CASSLDGREYNQPQHF. CDR3 coding DNA: TGTGCCAGCAGCTTAGATGGCAGGGAGTACAATCAGCCCCAGCATTTT.

This clonotype was counted between two and nine times. This rearrangement joins TRBV9 to TRBJ2-7; no clear D. Trimming removed 3 bases at V and 10 bases at J, with 14 bases between. The CDR3 loop spans 12 amino acids. The germline V gene has CDR1 SGDLS and CDR2 YYNGEE. The CDR3 sequence is CASSAAYKEQYF. The CDR3 region has the DNA TGTGCCAGCAGCGCGGCCTACAAGGAACAGTACTTC.

With respect to this clonotype: Given a much more abundant clone one base away, this may be a read error. The chain joins TRBV28 to TRBJ2-4; 7 bases are a match to TRBD2. The germline V gene has CDR1 MDHEN and CDR2 SYDVKM. This CDR3 is built from 15 residues. Losses at the gene ends were 3 bases for V and 6 bases for J; bases not matched to a gene: 8. This CDR3 is CASSLRLAMGNIQYF. The CDR3, as DNA: TGTGCCAGCAGTTTGCGACTAGCCATGGGAAACATTCAGTACTTC.

About this clonotype: A clone one base away is much larger, so this may be a read error. The genes are TRBV6-1 and TRBJ2-5; D possibly uses TRBD1 or TRBD2 (6 bases each). Trimming left V 6 bases short and J 4 bases short, with 18 bases between. CDR3 length equals 15 residues. The germline gives CDR1 MNHNS, CDR2 SASEGT. CDR3 amino acids: CASRRGTSGIETQYF. CDR3 bases: TGTGCCAGCAGACGCGGGACATCTGGGATAGAGACCCAGTACTTC.

Many counts were recorded for this clonotype. The chain couples TRBV6-1 to TRBJ2-2, with TRBD2 matching over 9 bases. Trimming cost V 1 base and J 2 bases; bases outside gene matches: 11. The CDR3 is 19 residues long. CDR1 MNHNS and CDR2 SASEGT come from the germline V gene. The CDR3 loop reads CASSEVPLAGGGNTGELFF. The DNA for the CDR3 is TGTGCCAGCAGTGAAGTCCCCCTCGCGGGAGGGGGTAACACCGGGGAGCTGTTTTTT.

Ten or more counts support this clonotype. This chain uses TRBV29-1 with TRBJ2-1; D is unclear. Trimming removed 3 bases from V and 2 bases from J, with 8 bases in between. The CDR3 is made up of 13 amino acids. Germline-derived CDR1 and CDR2 are SQVTM and ANQGSEA. The CDR3 loop is CSVEVTAYNEQFF. DNA of the CDR3: TGCAGCGTTGAGGTAACCGCCTACAATGAGCAGTTCTTC.

J is TRBJ2-2 and V is TRBV5-1, with D unclear. The CDR3 has 14 residues. CDR1 and CDR2 from the germline V gene are SGHRS and YFSETQ. Trimming took off 0 bases at V and 6 bases at J, with 9 bases between the two ends. The CDR3 spells CASSLAGPPGELFF. The CDR3 region has the DNA TGCGCCAGCAGCTTGGCCGGGCCACCCGGGGAGCTGTTTTTT. The full variable domain, rest sourced from reference TRBV5-1 and TRBJ2-2, is KAGVTQTPRYLIKTRGQQVTLSCSPISGHRSVSWYQQTPGQGLQFLFEYFSETQRNKGNFPGRFSGRQFSNSRSEMNVSTLELGDSALYLCASSLAGPPGELFFGEGSRLTVL.

This clonotype was seen many times. The chain uses TRBV4-1 and TRBJ2-7; 7 bases fit TRBD1. The CDR3 contains 14 residues. V shed 4 bases and J 2 bases; nucleotides not matched to a gene: 5. Germline CDR1 is MGHRA and CDR2 is YSYEKL. The CDR3 bases are TGCGCCAGCAGCCGCTCCGGGACAGCCTACGAGCAGTACTTC. It codes for CASSRSGTAYEQYF.

This clonotype was found once. This chain uses TRBV19 with TRBJ2-1; 9 bases line up with TRBD1. Germline V CDR1 and CDR2: LNHDA, SQIVND (reference sequence). V trimming: 5 bases; J trimming: 1 base; junction bases outside the gene matches: 6. There are 16 residues in the CDR3. The CDR3 reads CASSQDRGLSYNEQFF. The CDR3 region has the DNA TGTGCCAGTAGTCAGGACAGGGGCCTTTCCTACAATGAGCAGTTCTTC.

This clonotype was observed at least ten times. This sequence joins TRBV20-1 and TRBJ1-6, with 7 bases lining up with TRBD1. The CDR3 sequence is 11 residues long. Germline V gene data show CDR1 as DFQATT and CDR2 as SNEGSKA (reference sequence). V lost 6 bases and J lost 14; bases outside the gene matches: 7. CDR3 region: CSAFDRASLHF. The CDR3 DNA follows: TGCAGTGCCTTTGACAGGGCCTCCCTCCACTTT.

Turning to this clonotype: This could be a read error, since a much larger clone is one nucleotide away. This sequence joins TRBV29-1 and TRBJ2-1; 10 nucleotides agree with TRBD2. This CDR3 comprises 14 residues. The germline V gene has CDR1 SQVTM and CDR2 ANQGSEA. In DNA form, the CDR3 reads TGCAGCGGAATTCTGGGACTAGCGAGGAATGAGGAGTTCTTC. It codes for CSGILGLARNEEFF.

This clonotype was counted many times. The V call is TRBV27, the J call TRBJ1-6, with a weak D call TRBD1 (5 bases). The CDR3 runs to 17 residues. V was pared by 3 bases and J by 4 bases, with 16 bases between. The germline V gene has CDR1 MNHEY and CDR2 SMNVEV (reference sequence). The DNA for the CDR3 is TGTGCCAGCAGTTTGGCCATGGCAGGGATGTATAATTCACCCCTCCACTTT. This codes for CASSLAMAGMYNSPLHF.

Many counts were recorded for this clonotype. The chain combines TRBV3-1 with TRBJ2-7; D unclear. The V gene lost 4 bases and the J gene lost 7 bases, with 11 bases spanning the gap. This CDR3 spans 12 amino acids. Germline V gene data show CDR1 as LGHDT and CDR2 as YNNKEL (reference sequence). The CDR3 sequence is CASSRTPEEQYF. In DNA, the CDR3 is TGTGCCAGCAGCCGCACCCCTGAGGAGCAGTACTTC.

The rearrangement uses TRBV27 and TRBJ2-1; D is perhaps TRBD1 or TRBD2 (5 bases each). In germline, CDR1 is MNHEY, CDR2 SMNVEV (reference sequence). The CDR3 has 16 amino acids. The V and J ends lost 6 bases and 0 bases respectively, with 15 bases between them. The CDR3 bases are TGTGCCAGCAGCCCGATCGAGGGGAGCTCCTACAATGAGCAGTTCTTC. Translated: CASSPIEGSSYNEQFF.

This clonotype was counted ten times or more. The rearrangement links TRBV6-5 to TRBJ1-4; D remains ambiguous. V dropped 7 bases and J dropped 3 bases, with 6 bases sitting between them. The CDR3 spans 12 residues. Germline V gives CDR1 MNHEY, CDR2 SVGAGI. CDR3 in DNA: TGTGCCAGCAAGACCGCTAATGAAAAACTGTTTTTT. Translation: CASKTANEKLFF.